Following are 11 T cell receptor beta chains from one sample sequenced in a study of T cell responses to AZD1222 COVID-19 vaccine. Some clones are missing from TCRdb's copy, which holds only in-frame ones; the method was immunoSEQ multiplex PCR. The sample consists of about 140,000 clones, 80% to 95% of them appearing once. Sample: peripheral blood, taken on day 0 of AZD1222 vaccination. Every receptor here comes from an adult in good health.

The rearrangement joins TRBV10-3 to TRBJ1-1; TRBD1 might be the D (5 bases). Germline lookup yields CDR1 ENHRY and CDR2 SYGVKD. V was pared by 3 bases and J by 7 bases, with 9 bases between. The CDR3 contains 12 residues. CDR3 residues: CAISDRDDEAFF. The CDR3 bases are TGTGCCATCAGTGACAGGGATGATGAAGCTTTCTTT.

As DNA, the CDR3 is TGTGCCAGCAGCTTCCCCGGCGGAGGGAACACAGATACGCAGTATTTT. The encoded protein is CASSFPGGGNTDTQYF. The chain recombines TRBV7-2 with TRBJ2-3, with D possibly matching TRBD2 (6 bases). Germline values: CDR1 SGHTA, CDR2 FQGNSA. The CDR3 is made up of 16 amino acids. V was clipped by 3 bases and J by 2 bases, with 15 bases between them. Drawing the rest from reference TRBV7-2 and TRBJ2-3, the complete variable domain is GAGVSQSPSNKVTEKGKDVELRCDPISGHTALYWYRQSLGQGLEFLIYFQGNSAPDKSGLPSDRFSAERTGGSVSTLTIQRTQQEDSAVYLCASSFPGGGNTDTQYFGPGTRLTVL.

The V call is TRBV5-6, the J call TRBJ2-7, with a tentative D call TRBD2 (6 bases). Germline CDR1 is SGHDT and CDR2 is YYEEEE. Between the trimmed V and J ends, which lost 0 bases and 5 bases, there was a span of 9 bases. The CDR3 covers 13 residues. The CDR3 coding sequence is TGTGCCAGCAGCTTGGGTGGCGGGGACGAGCAGTACTTC. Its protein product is CASSLGGGDEQYF.

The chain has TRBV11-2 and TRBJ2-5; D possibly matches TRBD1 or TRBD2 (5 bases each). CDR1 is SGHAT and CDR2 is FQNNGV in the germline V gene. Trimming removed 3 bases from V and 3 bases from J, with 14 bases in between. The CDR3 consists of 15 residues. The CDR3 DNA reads TGTGCCAGCAGCTTCAACGACGGGGACGAAGAGACCCAGTACTTC. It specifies CASSFNDGDEETQYF.

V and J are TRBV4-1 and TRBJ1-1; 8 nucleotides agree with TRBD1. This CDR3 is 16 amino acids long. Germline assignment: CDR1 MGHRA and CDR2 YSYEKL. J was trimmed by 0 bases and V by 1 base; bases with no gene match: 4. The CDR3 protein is CASSQAGGPMNTEAFF. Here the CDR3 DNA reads TGCGCCAGCAGCCAAGCAGGGGGCCCAATGAACACTGAAGCTTTCTTT.

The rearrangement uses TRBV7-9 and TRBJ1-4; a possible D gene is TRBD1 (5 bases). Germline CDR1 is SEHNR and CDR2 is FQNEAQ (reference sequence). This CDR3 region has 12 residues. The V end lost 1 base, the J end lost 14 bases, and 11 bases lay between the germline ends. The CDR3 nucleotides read TGTGCCAGCAGCTTAGGGGGGGATAGGCTGTTTTTT. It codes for CASSLGGDRLFF.

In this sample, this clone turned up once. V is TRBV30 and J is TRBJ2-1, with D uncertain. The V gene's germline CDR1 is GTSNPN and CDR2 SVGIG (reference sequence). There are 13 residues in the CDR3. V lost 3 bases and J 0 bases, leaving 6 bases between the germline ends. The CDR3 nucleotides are TGTGCCTGGAGGTTAGACTCCTACAATGAGCAGTTCTTC. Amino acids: CAWRLDSYNEQFF.

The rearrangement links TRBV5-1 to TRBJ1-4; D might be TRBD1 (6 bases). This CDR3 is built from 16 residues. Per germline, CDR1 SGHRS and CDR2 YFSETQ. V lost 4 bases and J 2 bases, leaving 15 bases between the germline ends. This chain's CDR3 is CASSPDVQGTNEKLFF. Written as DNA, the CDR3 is TGCGCCAGCAGCCCGGACGTCCAGGGGACTAATGAAAAACTGTTTTTT.

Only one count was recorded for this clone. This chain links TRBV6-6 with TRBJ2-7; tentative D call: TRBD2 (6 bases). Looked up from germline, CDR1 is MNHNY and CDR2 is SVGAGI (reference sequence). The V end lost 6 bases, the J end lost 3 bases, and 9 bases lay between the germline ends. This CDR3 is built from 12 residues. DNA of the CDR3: TGTGCCAGCAGCGCGGAGGGCTACGAGCAGTACTTC. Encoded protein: CASSAEGYEQYF.

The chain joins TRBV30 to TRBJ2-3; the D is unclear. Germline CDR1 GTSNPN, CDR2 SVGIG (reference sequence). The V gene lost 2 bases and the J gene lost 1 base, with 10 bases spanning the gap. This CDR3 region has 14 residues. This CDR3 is CAWSPLGRTDTQYF. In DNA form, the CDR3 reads TGTGCCTGGAGTCCTCTCGGGCGCACAGATACGCAGTATTTT.

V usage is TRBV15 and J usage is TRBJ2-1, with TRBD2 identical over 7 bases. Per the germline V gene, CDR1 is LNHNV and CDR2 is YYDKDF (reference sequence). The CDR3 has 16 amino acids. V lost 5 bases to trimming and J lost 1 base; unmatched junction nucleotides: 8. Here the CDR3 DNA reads TGTGCCACCAGCTGGCCGGGCGGGGGATCCTACAATGAGCAGTTCTTC. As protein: CATSWPGGGSYNEQFF.